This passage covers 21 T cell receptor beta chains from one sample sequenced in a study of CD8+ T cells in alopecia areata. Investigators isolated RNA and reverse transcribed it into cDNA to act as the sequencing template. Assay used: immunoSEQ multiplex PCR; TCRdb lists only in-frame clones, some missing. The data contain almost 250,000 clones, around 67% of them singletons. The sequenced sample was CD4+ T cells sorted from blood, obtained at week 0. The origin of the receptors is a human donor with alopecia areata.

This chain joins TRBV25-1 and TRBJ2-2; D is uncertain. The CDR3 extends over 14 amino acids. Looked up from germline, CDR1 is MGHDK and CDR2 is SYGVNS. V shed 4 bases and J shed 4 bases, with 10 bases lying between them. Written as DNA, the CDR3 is TGTGCCAGCAGTGTCGTGGGCGGCACCGGGGAGCTGTTTTTT. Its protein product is CASSVVGGTGELFF. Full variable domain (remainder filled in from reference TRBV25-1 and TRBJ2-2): EADIYQTPRYLVIGTGKKITLECSQTMGHDKMYWYQQDPGMELHLIHYSYGVNSTEKGDLSSESTVSRIRTEHFPLTLESARPSHTSQYLCASSVVGGTGELFFGEGSRLTVL.

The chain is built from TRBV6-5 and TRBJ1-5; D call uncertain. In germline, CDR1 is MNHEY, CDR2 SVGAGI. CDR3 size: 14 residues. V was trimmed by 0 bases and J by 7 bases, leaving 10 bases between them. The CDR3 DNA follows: TGTGCCAGCAGTTACTCGGGTGAATTGCAGCCCCAGCATTTT. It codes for CASSYSGELQPQHF.

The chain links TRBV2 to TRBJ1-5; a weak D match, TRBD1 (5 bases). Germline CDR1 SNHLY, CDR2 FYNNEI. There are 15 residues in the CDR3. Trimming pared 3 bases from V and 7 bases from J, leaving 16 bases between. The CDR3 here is CASSDRGSLDQPQHF. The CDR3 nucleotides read TGTGCCAGCAGTGACCGGGGCTCCCTCGACCAGCCCCAGCATTTT.

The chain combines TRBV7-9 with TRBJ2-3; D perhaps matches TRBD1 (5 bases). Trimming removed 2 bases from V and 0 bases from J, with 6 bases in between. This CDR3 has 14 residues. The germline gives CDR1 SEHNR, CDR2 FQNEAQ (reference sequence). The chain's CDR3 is CASSLRGSTDTQYF. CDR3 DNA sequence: TGTGCCAGCAGCTTAAGGGGAAGCACAGATACGCAGTATTTT.

This chain's CDR3 is CASSYTPRGEQFF. CDR3 sequence (DNA): TGTGCCAGCAGTTACACCCCCCGAGGGGAGCAGTTCTTC. The chain carries TRBV6-5 and TRBJ2-1; D perhaps matches TRBD2 (5 bases). Germline V lookup: CDR1 MNHEY, CDR2 SVGAGI. The CDR3 sequence is 13 residues long. V lost 2 bases and J lost 10, with 12 bases in between.

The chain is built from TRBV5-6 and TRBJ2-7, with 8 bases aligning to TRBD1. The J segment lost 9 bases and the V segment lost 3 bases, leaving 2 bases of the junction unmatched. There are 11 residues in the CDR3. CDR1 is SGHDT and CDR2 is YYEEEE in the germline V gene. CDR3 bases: TGTGCCAGCAGCTCTACAGGGGGGCAGTACTTC. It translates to CASSSTGGQYF.

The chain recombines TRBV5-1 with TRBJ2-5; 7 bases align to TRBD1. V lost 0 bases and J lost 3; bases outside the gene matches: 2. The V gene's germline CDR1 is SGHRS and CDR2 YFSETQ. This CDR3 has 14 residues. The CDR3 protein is CASSLETGEETQYF. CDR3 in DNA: TGCGCCAGCAGCTTGGAAACAGGGGAAGAGACCCAGTACTTC.

This CDR3 reads CASTDFWSDTQYF. DNA for the CDR3: TGTGCCAGCACGGATTTCTGGTCGGATACGCAGTATTTT. The chain carries TRBV11-1 and TRBJ2-3; no clear D. The CDR3 extends over 13 amino acids. Germline CDR1 is SGHAT and CDR2 is FQDESV (reference sequence). The V gene lost 7 bases and the J gene lost 6 bases, with 14 bases spanning the gap. The complete variable domain, with remaining parts taken from reference TRBV11-1 and TRBJ2-3, reads EAEVAQSPRYKITEKSQAVAFWCDPISGHATLYWYRQILGQGPELLVQFQDESVVDDSQLPKDRFSAERLKGVDSTLKIQPAELGDSAMYLCASTDFWSDTQYFGPGTRLTVL.

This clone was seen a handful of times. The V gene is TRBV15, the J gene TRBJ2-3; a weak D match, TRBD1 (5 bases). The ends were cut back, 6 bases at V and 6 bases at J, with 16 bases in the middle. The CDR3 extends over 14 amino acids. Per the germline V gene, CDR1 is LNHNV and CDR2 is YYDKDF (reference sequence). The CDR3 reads CATRGLLGHDTQYF. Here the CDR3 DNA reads TGTGCCACCAGGGGGCTTTTGGGGCACGATACGCAGTATTTT.

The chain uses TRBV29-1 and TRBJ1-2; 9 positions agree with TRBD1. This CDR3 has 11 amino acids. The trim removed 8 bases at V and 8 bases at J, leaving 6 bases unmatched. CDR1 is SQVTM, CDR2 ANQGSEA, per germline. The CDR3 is CSTGQGRGYTF. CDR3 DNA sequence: TGCAGCACCGGACAGGGGCGAGGCTACACCTTC.

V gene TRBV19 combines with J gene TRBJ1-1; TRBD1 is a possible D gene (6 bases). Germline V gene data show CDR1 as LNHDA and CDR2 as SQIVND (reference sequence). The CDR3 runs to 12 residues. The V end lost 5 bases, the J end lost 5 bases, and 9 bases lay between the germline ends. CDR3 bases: TGTGCCAGTAGTGTACAGGGAACTGAAGCTTTCTTT. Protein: CASSVQGTEAFF.

CDR3 coding DNA: TGTGCCAGCAGCTTATCGGCTGGGAACTCTGGAAACACCATATATTTT. As protein: CASSLSAGNSGNTIYF. This chain uses TRBV7-2 with TRBJ1-3; D is uncertain. Germline V gene sequence: CDR1 SGHTA, CDR2 FQGNSA. Trimming removed 2 bases at V and 0 bases at J, with 11 bases between. This CDR3 comprises 16 residues.

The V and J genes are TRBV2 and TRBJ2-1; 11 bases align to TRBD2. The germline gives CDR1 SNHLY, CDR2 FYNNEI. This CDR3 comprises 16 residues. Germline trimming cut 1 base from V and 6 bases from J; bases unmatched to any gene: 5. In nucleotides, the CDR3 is TGTGCCAGCAGTGAAGATGGCCTAGCGGGGGGCAATGAGCAGTTCTTC. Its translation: CASSEDGLAGGNEQFF.

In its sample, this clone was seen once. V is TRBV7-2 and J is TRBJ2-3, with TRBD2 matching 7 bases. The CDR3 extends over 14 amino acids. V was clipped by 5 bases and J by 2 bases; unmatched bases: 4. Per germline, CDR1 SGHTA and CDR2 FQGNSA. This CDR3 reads CASSKRGPTDTQYF. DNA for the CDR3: TGTGCCAGCAGCAAGCGGGGTCCCACAGATACGCAGTATTTT. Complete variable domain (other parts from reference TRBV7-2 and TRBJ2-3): GAGVSQSPSNKVTEKGKDVELRCDPISGHTALYWYRQSLGQGLEFLIYFQGNSAPDKSGLPSDRFSAERTGGSVSTLTIQRTQQEDSAVYLCASSKRGPTDTQYFGPGTRLTVL.

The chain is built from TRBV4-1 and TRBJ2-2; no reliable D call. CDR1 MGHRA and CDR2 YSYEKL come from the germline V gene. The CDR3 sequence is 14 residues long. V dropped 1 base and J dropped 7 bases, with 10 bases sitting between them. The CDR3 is CASSQAGLGGELFF. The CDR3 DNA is TGCGCCAGCAGCCAAGCTGGGTTAGGCGGGGAGCTGTTTTTT.

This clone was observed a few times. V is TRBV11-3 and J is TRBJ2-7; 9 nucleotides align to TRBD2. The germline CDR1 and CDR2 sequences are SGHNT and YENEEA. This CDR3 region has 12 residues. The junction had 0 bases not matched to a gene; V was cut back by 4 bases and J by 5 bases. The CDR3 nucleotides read TGTGCCAGCAGCTCTAGCGGGGACGAGCAGTACTTC. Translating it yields CASSSSGDEQYF.

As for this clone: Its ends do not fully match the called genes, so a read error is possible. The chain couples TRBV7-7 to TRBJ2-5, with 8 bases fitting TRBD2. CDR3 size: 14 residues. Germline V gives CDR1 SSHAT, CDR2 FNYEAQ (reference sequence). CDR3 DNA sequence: TGTGCTAGCAGCCCTAACGGGGGGGCTGAGACCCAGTACTTC. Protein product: CASSPNGGAETQYF.

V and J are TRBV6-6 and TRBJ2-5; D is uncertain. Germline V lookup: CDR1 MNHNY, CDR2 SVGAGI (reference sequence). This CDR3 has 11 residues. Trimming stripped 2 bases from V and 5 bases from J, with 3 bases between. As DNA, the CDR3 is TGTGCCAGCAGTTACAAGGAGACCCAGTACTTC. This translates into CASSYKETQYF.

The CDR3 coding sequence is TGTGCCACCAGCAGAAACCTGAACACTGAAGCTTTCTTT. It translates to CATSRNLNTEAFF. The chain has TRBV15 and TRBJ1-1; D call uncertain. V was cut by 2 bases and J by 0 bases, with 4 bases left in between. CDR1 is LNHNV and CDR2 is YYDKDF in the germline V gene (reference sequence). The CDR3 runs to 13 residues. Full variable domain (rest looked up from reference TRBV15 and TRBJ1-1): DAMVIQNPRYQVTQFGKPVTLSCSQTLNHNVMYWYQQKSSQAPKLLFHYYDKDFNNEADTPDNFQSRRPNTSFCFLDIRSPGLGDTAMYLCATSRNLNTEAFFGQGTRLTVV.

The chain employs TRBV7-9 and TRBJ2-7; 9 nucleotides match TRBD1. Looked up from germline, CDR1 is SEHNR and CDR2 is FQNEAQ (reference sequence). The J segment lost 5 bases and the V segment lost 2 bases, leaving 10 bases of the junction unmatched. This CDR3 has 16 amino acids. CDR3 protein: CASSLYTGTGIHEQYF. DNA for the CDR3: TGTGCCAGCAGCTTATACACCGGGACAGGGATCCACGAGCAGTACTTC.

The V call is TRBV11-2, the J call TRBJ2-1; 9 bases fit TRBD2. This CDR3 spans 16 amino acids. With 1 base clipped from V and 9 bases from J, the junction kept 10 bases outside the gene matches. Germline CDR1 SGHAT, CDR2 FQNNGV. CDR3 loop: CASSLAFLSGGGEQFF. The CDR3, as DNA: TGTGCCAGCAGCTTAGCTTTCCTTAGCGGGGGAGGTGAGCAGTTCTTC.